The entry below gives a single T cell receptor beta chain sequence along with its context. Its antigen is as yet unknown. Each sample had roughly 10^5 TCR templates assayed. Produced via immunoSEQ multiplex PCR; TCRdb's table is partial and in-frame only. The sample has more than 95,000 clones, over 90% seen once. The sample originates from a study of siplizumab effects on memory and regulatory T cells. Notes on the study in general: Just a small share of alloreactive clones was traced back to unstimulated subsets. Proliferating clones, CD4+ or CD8+, lacked an assignable naive or memory phenotype in roughly 80-96% of cases. Siplizumab conditions gave an average of around 70% Treg-derived mappable alloreactive CD4+ clones, versus 26.9% for controls.

V shed 1 base, J shed 11 bases, and the junction held 5 bases outside the gene matches. The CDR3 consists of 16 residues. The germline V gene encodes CDR1 SGHVS and CDR2 FNYEAQ. The sequencing input was Tregs sorted from blood. This sequence originates from a human donor in good health. The V call is TRBV7-6, the J call TRBJ2-2, with TRBD2 identical over 15 bases. In DNA, the CDR3 is TGTGCCAGCAGCTTAGGGACTAGCGGGAGGGCCCGAGAGCTGTTTTTT. Amino acids: CASSLGTSGRARELFF.